Each of the 9 T cell receptor beta chains below was sequenced from the same sample in a study of blood T cell repertoires in COVID-19 (dated by TCRdb to 2020 to 2022). Receptors were amplified or captured by the immunoSEQ multiplex PCR assay. What TCRdb holds here is the immuneACCESS table cut down to in-frame rearrangements. Part of the clones is not present; checked against another copy, under half of the missing clones reflect an unresolved V gene, and the others are unexplained. The sample table lists around 250,000 clones, 75% to 90% of them with a count of one. The leading ten clones occupy just over 0.85% of the sample. The sequenced material came from PBMCs or T cells enriched from blood (not recorded which). These receptors were collected from a man aged 45-65 years who had been exposed to COVID-19.

The chain carries TRBV6-5 and TRBJ2-3, with 10 bases matching TRBD2. The CDR3 covers 13 residues. The V gene's germline CDR1 is MNHEY and CDR2 SVGAGI. V lost 6 bases and J lost 4; bases outside the gene matches: 1. The CDR3 bases are TGTGCCAGCAGAGCGGGAGGGCCAGATACGCAGTATTTT. It is translated as CASRAGGPDTQYF.

CDR3 sequence: CASSSPGGTAYTEAFF. The CDR3 region has the DNA TGTGCCAGCAGTTCCCCTGGAGGAACCGCTTACACTGAAGCTTTCTTT. This sequence joins TRBV28 and TRBJ1-1, with unresolved D. There are 16 residues in the CDR3. Trimming removed 4 bases at V and 3 bases at J, with 18 bases between. Germline V lookup: CDR1 MDHEN, CDR2 SYDVKM.

This rearrangement joins TRBV5-6 to TRBJ2-5; tentative D call: TRBD2 (5 bases). Germline CDR1 reads SGHDT; CDR2 reads YYEEEE. This CDR3 is 15 amino acids long. The V and J ends lost 0 bases and 3 bases respectively, with 12 bases between them. The CDR3 here is CASSLGSGLEETQYF. The CDR3 nucleotides read TGTGCCAGCAGCTTGGGCTCGGGGTTAGAAGAGACCCAGTACTTC.

J is TRBJ1-4 and V is TRBV28; the D is unclear. Per germline, CDR1 MDHEN and CDR2 SYDVKM. This CDR3 has 16 residues. The V end was cut by 4 bases, the J end by 0 bases, with 12 bases between. The CDR3 region is CASSSPGSATNEKLFF. Here the CDR3 DNA reads TGTGCCAGCAGTTCGCCGGGGAGCGCAACTAATGAAAAACTGTTTTTT.

This chain connects TRBV7-2 to TRBJ1-3, with no clear D. The V gene lost 1 base and the J gene lost 0 bases, with 13 bases spanning the gap. CDR3 length equals 17 residues. Per germline, CDR1 SGHTA and CDR2 FQGNSA. CDR3 loop: CASSLVRRRLSGNTIYF. CDR3 nucleotide sequence: TGTGCCAGCAGCTTAGTTAGGCGTAGACTCTCTGGAAACACCATATATTTT.

V gene TRBV11-3 combines with J gene TRBJ1-1; D not certain. CDR3 length equals 14 residues. Trimming cost V 3 bases and J 1 base, with 9 bases left between them. The germline CDR1 and CDR2 sequences are SGHNT and YENEEA. The CDR3 here is CASSFEGANTEAFF. For the CDR3, the DNA is TGTGCCAGCAGCTTCGAGGGCGCGAACACTGAAGCTTTCTTT.

This chain joins TRBV5-4 and TRBJ1-6; a weak D match, TRBD1 (6 bases). CDR1 and CDR2 (germline): SGHNT, YYREEE (reference sequence). The CDR3 sequence is 16 residues long. V lost 4 bases to trimming and J lost 6 bases, with 17 bases between them. The CDR3 spells CASSPIAGHVNSPLHF. CDR3 in DNA: TGTGCCAGCAGCCCAATAGCGGGACACGTTAATTCACCCCTCCACTTT. Full variable domain (outside the CDR3, taken from reference TRBV5-4 and TRBJ1-6): ETGVTQSPTHLIKTRGQQVTLRCSSQSGHNTVSWYQQALGQGPQFIFQYYREEENGRGNFPPRFSGLQFPNYSSELNVNALELDDSALYLCASSPIAGHVNSPLHFGNGTRLTVT.

The chain uses TRBV6-1 and TRBJ1-4; D is unclear. Germline CDR1 and CDR2: MNHNS and SASEGT. This CDR3 has 15 residues. Deletions cut 1 base from V and 8 bases from J, with 14 bases between. The CDR3 loop is CASSEGAYPLEKLFF. CDR3 nucleotides: TGTGCCAGCAGTGAAGGGGCCTACCCATTGGAAAAACTGTTTTTT.

This chain connects TRBV5-6 to TRBJ1-4; 7 bases line up with TRBD1. J was trimmed by 1 base and V by 4 bases; bases with no gene match: 4. Germline V lookup: CDR1 SGHDT, CDR2 YYEEEE. This CDR3 has 15 amino acids. Here the CDR3 reads CASSLNRGTNEKLFF. DNA of the CDR3: TGTGCCAGCAGCCTCAACAGGGGAACTAATGAAAAACTGTTTTTT. The full variable domain, its missing parts supplied by reference TRBV5-6 and TRBJ1-4, is DAGVTQSPTHLIKTRGQQVTLRCSPKSGHDTVSWYQQALGQGPQFIFQYYEEEERQRGNFPDRFSGHQFPNYSSELNVNALLLGDSALYLCASSLNRGTNEKLFFGSGTQLSVL.